This T cell receptor (beta chain) appears in the sequencing data of a study of T cell responses to AZD1222 COVID-19 vaccine. About the study: Pooled in the analysis were second doses at about 4 or about 12 weeks. Study-level points and caveats: Spike as a whole was targeted by vaccine-associated CD4 TCRs, dominant at 160-218 and 743-854. Compared with day 0, the breadth and depth of the Spike-specific TCR repertoire rose significantly after two doses of AZD1222. Clonal diversity may have been underestimated, and the donors were mostly white British, with more females than males.

The CDR3 contains 19 residues. Germline CDR1 reads LGHDT; CDR2 reads YNNKEL (reference sequence). Trimming removed 0 bases from V and 0 bases from J; junction bases left unmatched: 11. A note on this clone: Its specificity is unknown.

Profiled with immunoSEQ multiplex PCR; TCRdb holds only in-frame clones, not every one. The sample lists some 120,000 clones, 85% to 90% occurring once. The sequence was collected from an adult in good health. The input for sequencing was peripheral blood, taken on day 0 of AZD1222 vaccination. The V and J genes are TRBV3-1 (or the pseudogene TRBV3-2) and TRBJ1-5, with TRBD1 identical over 7 bases. DNA of the CDR3: TGTGCCAGCAGCCAAGAAATAATACAGGGGTACTATAGCAATCAGCCCCAGCATTTT. The encoded protein is CASSQEIIQGYYSNQPQHF.